Listed below are T cell receptor beta chains from one sample, sequenced in a study of cytomegalovirus exposure and HLA in healthy donors. TCRdb's copy holds only in-frame clones and misses some; the assay was immunoSEQ multiplex PCR. The table lists roughly 45,000 clones, 90% to 95% of them singletons. What was sequenced was PBMCs. The receptors come from a young woman in good health and CMV-seropositive. The CDR3 runs from the conserved cysteine through the conserved F or W. The D gene is left open where the match is weak. Some rows have no size entry. The others give once, few or many, or a class for an expanded clone.

clone_size	v_call	j_call	d_call	cdr3_aa	cdr3_nt
NA	TRBV4-2	TRBJ2-7	TRBD2	CASSPVAGGPYEQYF	TGTGCCAGCAGTCCTGTGGCGGGAGGTCCCTACGAGCAGTACTTC
once	TRBV2	TRBJ2-3	TRBD1	CASRGTGGQDTQYF	TGTGCCAGCAGGGGGACAGGGGGCCAAGATACGCAGTATTTT
NA	TRBV11-3	TRBJ1-1	NA	CASSRGGDTEAFF	TGTGCCAGCAGCCGGGGAGGGGACACTGAAGCTTTCTTT
NA	TRBV7-9	TRBJ2-3	TRBD2	CASSNPGLGDTQYF	TGTGCCAGCAGCAACCCGGGACTAGGTGATACGCAGTATTTT
once	TRBV5-1	TRBJ1-4	NA	CASSLEEGPSEKLFF	TGCGCCAGCAGCTTGGAGGAGGGGCCATCGGAAAAACTGTTTTTT
once	TRBV9	TRBJ2-7	TRBD1	CASSVGGTGGGEQYF	TGTGCCAGCAGCGTAGGCGGGACAGGGGGCGGAGAGCAGTACTTC
NA	TRBV27	TRBJ2-1	TRBD1	CASTTRLGTGRNEQFF	TGTGCCAGCACCACTAGGCTAGGGACAGGGCGAAATGAGCAGTTCTTC
NA	TRBV5-6	TRBJ1-1	NA	CASSVTVNTEAFF	TGTGCCAGCAGCGTGACAGTAAACACTGAAGCTTTCTTT
NA	TRBV20-1	TRBJ2-5	NA	CSARDRETQYF	TGCAGTGCTAGAGACCGGGAGACCCAGTACTTC
NA	TRBV5-4	TRBJ2-5	TRBD2	CASSFNSGRRETQYF	TGTGCCAGCAGCTTCAATAGCGGGAGGAGAGAGACCCAGTACTTC
NA	TRBV9	TRBJ1-2	NA	CASRQGNYGYTF	TGTGCCAGCCGCCAGGGGAACTATGGCTACACCTTC
NA	TRBV19	TRBJ2-4	NA	CASTRAFGTDDKNIQYF	TGTGCCAGTACCAGGGCCTTCGGAACAGATGACAAAAACATTCAGTACTTC
NA	TRBV10-3	TRBJ2-2	NA	CAISDRDTGELFF	TGTGCCATCAGTGACAGGGACACCGGGGAGCTGTTTTTT
NA	TRBV7-9	TRBJ1-5	NA	CASSLVPDNSNQPQHF	TGTGCCAGCAGCTTAGTCCCCGACAACAGCAATCAGCCCCAGCATTTT
once	TRBV7-3	TRBJ2-7	TRBD2	CASSLGGLAYYEQYF	TGTGCCAGCAGCTTAGGAGGACTAGCATACTACGAGCAGTACTTC
NA	TRBV15	TRBJ2-4	TRBD1	CATSRAGQGMSKNIQYF	TGTGCCACCAGCAGAGCGGGACAGGGGATGTCCAAAAACATTCAGTACTTC
NA	TRBV29-1	TRBJ2-2	NA	CSVVTVRTGELFF	TGCAGCGTTGTAACAGTACGGACCGGGGAGCTGTTTTTT
NA	TRBV6-1	TRBJ2-1	TRBD2	CASSRQGTRENEQFF	TGTGCCAGCAGCAGACAAGGGACTAGAGAAAATGAGCAGTTCTTC
once	TRBV28	TRBJ2-7	NA	CASSFYYEQYF	TGTGCCAGCAGTTTTTATTACGAGCAGTACTTC
NA	TRBV10-3	TRBJ2-3	TRBD2	CAIRLAGASTDTQYF	TGTGCCATCAGATTAGCGGGAGCGAGCACAGATACGCAGTATTTT
NA	TRBV5-5	TRBJ2-3	NA	CASSRNEGRESTDTQYF	TGTGCCAGCAGCCGGAATGAGGGTAGGGAAAGCACAGATACGCAGTATTTT
NA	TRBV7-3	TRBJ2-2	TRBD1	CASRAGTAINTGELFF	TGTGCCAGCAGAGCCGGGACAGCAATTAACACCGGGGAGCTGTTTTTT
NA	TRBV7-6	TRBJ2-7	NA	CASSDNYGGSYEQYF	TGTGCCAGCAGTGACAACTATGGGGGGTCCTACGAGCAGTACTTC
NA	TRBV11-1	TRBJ2-7	NA	CASTRRGGQPYEQYF	TGTGCCAGCACTCGAAGGGGGGGACAACCCTACGAGCAGTACTTC
NA	TRBV7-8	TRBJ2-7	TRBD2	CASSPLAGAPPQYF	TGTGCCAGCAGCCCCTTAGCGGGAGCACCACCTCAGTACTTC
NA	TRBV13	TRBJ2-2	NA	CASSLVGKTFDRELFF	TGTGCCAGCAGCTTAGTGGGCAAAACGTTTGATCGGGAGCTGTTTTTT
once	TRBV7-8	TRBJ1-5	NA	CASSSGNQPQHF	TGTGCCAGCAGCTCAGGTAATCAGCCCCAGCATTTT
NA	TRBV10-3	TRBJ2-7	TRBD1	CAITGTGPYEQYF	TGTGCCATCACGGGGACAGGGCCCTACGAGCAGTACTTC
once	TRBV10-3	TRBJ2-7	TRBD2	CAISERLGFGTSDSYEQYF	TGTGCCATCAGTGAGAGGCTGGGCTTCGGGACTAGCGACTCCTACGAGCAGTACTTC
NA	TRBV18	TRBJ2-7	TRBD1	CASSPGQGAYEQYF	TGTGCCAGCTCACCGGGACAGGGGGCGTACGAGCAGTACTTC
NA	TRBV7-6	TRBJ2-2	TRBD1	CASSLIAGTGVNTGELFF	TGTGCCAGCAGCTTAATCGCGGGGACAGGGGTGAACACCGGGGAGCTGTTTTTT
NA	TRBV4-2	TRBJ2-3	NA	CASSPRIAADTQYF	TGTGCCAGCAGCCCCCGAATCGCGGCAGATACGCAGTATTTT
NA	TRBV7-2	TRBJ2-3	TRBD2	CASRPGTSGRGDTQYF	TGTGCCAGCAGACCCGGGACTAGCGGGAGGGGAGATACGCAGTATTTT
NA	TRBV5-1	TRBJ2-3	TRBD2	CASSTQGLAGLDTQYF	TGCGCCAGCAGCACCCAGGGACTAGCGGGATTAGATACGCAGTATTTT
NA	TRBV28	TRBJ1-2	TRBD1	CASSTAGQGANYTF	TGTGCCAGCAGTACAGCTGGACAGGGGGCAAATTACACCTTC
NA	TRBV19	TRBJ2-1	NA	CASSGQTKEQFF	TGTGCCAGTTCCGGACAGACCAAGGAGCAGTTCTTC
NA	TRBV9	TRBJ2-1	NA	CASSVGGGENNEQFF	TGTGCCAGCAGCGTTGGAGGAGGGGAGAACAATGAGCAGTTCTTC
NA	TRBV4-1	TRBJ2-7	TRBD2	CASSQGDGRAHYEQYF	TGCGCCAGCAGCCAAGGAGACGGGAGGGCCCACTACGAGCAGTACTTC